What follows are 13 T cell receptor beta chains derived from one specimen sequenced in a study of blood T cell repertoires in COVID-19. Here immunoSEQ multiplex PCR was the method, and the copy in TCRdb shows in-frame clones only, minus some. The sample lists about 100,000 clones, 69% occurring once. What was sequenced was peripheral blood. Receptors originate from a man at least 80 years old with acute or convalescent COVID-19.

This clone was detected only a few times. The J gene is TRBJ1-6, the V gene TRBV19; D not certain. The CDR3 runs to 14 residues. Germline assignment: CDR1 LNHDA and CDR2 SQIVND (reference sequence). V was trimmed by 5 bases and J by 12 bases, leaving 17 bases between them. CDR3 DNA sequence: TGTGCCAGTAGTGTGCCTCTACATAGCGGACCCCTCCACTTT. As protein: CASSVPLHSGPLHF. Looking up the rest from reference TRBV19 and TRBJ1-6 gives the full variable domain: DGGITQSPKYLFRKEGQNVTLSCEQNLNHDAMYWYRQDPGQGLRLIYYSQIVNDFQKGDIAEGYSVSREKKESFPLTVTSAQKNPTAFYLCASSVPLHSGPLHFGNGTRLTVT.

The CDR3 DNA reads TGTGCCAGCAGCGAGTGGGGGACAGGGATCGGGGAGCTGTTTTTT. This translates into CASSEWGTGIGELFF. The chain is built from TRBV3-1 (or the pseudogene TRBV3-2) and TRBJ2-2; 9 bases align to TRBD1. The V segment lost 5 bases and the J segment 7 bases; nucleotides outside the gene matches: 8. Germline values: CDR1 LGHDT, CDR2 YNNKEL (reference sequence). The CDR3 is 15 residues long.

This clone has only one observation. The same CDR3 also results from other DNA sequences found in this sample. The chain is built from TRBV9 and TRBJ2-1; 9 bases line up with TRBD2. Looked up from germline, CDR1 is SGDLS and CDR2 is YYNGEE. V shed 2 bases, J shed 0 bases, and the junction held 0 bases outside the gene matches. The CDR3 is 15 amino acids. The CDR3 reads CASSVSGSSYNEQFF. CDR3 sequence (DNA): TGTGCCAGCAGCGTTAGCGGGAGCTCCTACAATGAGCAGTTCTTC. The whole variable domain, filled in from reference TRBV9 and TRBJ2-1, reads DSGVTQTPKHLITATGQRVTLRCSPRSGDLSVYWYQQSLDQGLQFLIQYYNGEERAKGNILERFSAQQFPDLHSELNLSSLELGDSALYFCASSVSGSSYNEQFFGPGTRLTVL.

The chain is built from TRBV28 and TRBJ2-7; a weak D match, TRBD1 (6 bases). Between the trimmed V and J ends, which lost 8 bases and 0 bases, there was a span of 11 bases. The CDR3 covers 13 residues. Germline assignment: CDR1 MDHEN and CDR2 SYDVKM. This CDR3 reads CASGPGASYEQYF. For the CDR3, the DNA is TGTGCCAGCGGTCCAGGGGCCTCCTACGAGCAGTACTTC.

This CDR3 is CASSLQKNTEAFF. The DNA of the CDR3 is TGTGCCAGCAGTCTACAGAAGAACACTGAAGCTTTCTTT. The chain employs TRBV2 and TRBJ1-1, with D unresolved. The CDR3 consists of 13 residues. Germline-derived CDR1 and CDR2 are SNHLY and FYNNEI. The V and J ends lost 5 bases and 1 base respectively, with 8 bases between them.

V usage is TRBV7-3 and J usage is TRBJ2-1, with 9 bases matching TRBD2. The CDR3 is 15 residues long. CDR1 is SGHTA and CDR2 is FQGTGA in the germline V gene. Trimming cost V 4 bases and J 4 bases; bases outside gene matches: 5. The CDR3 is CASSSNSGSYNEQFF. The CDR3 region has the DNA TGTGCCAGCAGCTCGAATAGCGGGAGTTACAATGAGCAGTTCTTC.

The chain's CDR3 is CASSLDRRNEQFF. For the CDR3, the DNA is TGTGCCAGCAGCTTAGATCGTCGGAATGAGCAGTTCTTC. The V gene is TRBV11-2, the J gene TRBJ2-1; D is unresolved. CDR1 SGHAT and CDR2 FQNNGV come from the germline V gene. V lost 0 bases and J 7 bases, leaving 7 bases between the germline ends. CDR3 size: 13 residues.

J is TRBJ1-6 and V is TRBV28, with D maybe TRBD1 (5 bases). Between the trimmed V and J ends, which lost 6 bases and 0 bases, there was a span of 15 bases. The CDR3 extends over 17 amino acids. Germline V lookup: CDR1 MDHEN, CDR2 SYDVKM. The CDR3 DNA follows: TGTGCCAGCAGGGGCTTCGGGGGAAGCTCCTATAATTCACCCCTCCACTTT. This codes for CASRGFGGSSYNSPLHF.

The chain employs TRBV2 and TRBJ2-2; D perhaps matches TRBD2 (5 bases). The ends were cut back, 8 bases at V and 3 bases at J, with 13 bases in the middle. Per the germline V gene, CDR1 is SNHLY and CDR2 is FYNNEI. The CDR3 is made up of 14 amino acids. CDR3 coding DNA: TGTGCCAGCCGGGTGGGGAGTGACACCGGGGAGCTGTTTTTT. Its translation is CASRVGSDTGELFF. The variable domain in full, with the rest retrieved from reference TRBV2 and TRBJ2-2, is EPEVTQTPSHQVTQMGQEVILRCVPISNHLYFYWYRQILGQKVEFLVSFYNNEISEKSEIFDDQFSVERPDGSNFTLKIRSTKLEDSAMYFCASRVGSDTGELFFGEGSRLTVL.

This CDR3 reads CASSPMGAGANVLTF. The DNA of the CDR3 is TGTGCCAGCAGCCCCATGGGCGCTGGGGCCAACGTCCTGACTTTC. The genes are TRBV7-3 and TRBJ2-6; no definite D call. With 5 bases removed from V and 2 bases from J, the gap between germline ends came to 10 bases. The CDR3 is 15 amino acids. Germline CDR1 SGHTA, CDR2 FQGTGA.

Notes on this clone: At one of its ends the junction is not consistent with the germline gene, which may arise from a read error. The gene calls are TRBV14 and TRBJ2-2; D may be TRBD2 (6 bases). Per germline, CDR1 SGHDN and CDR2 FVKESK. This CDR3 contains 18 residues. The CDR3 is CASSQPFLSGRYTGELFF. The DNA for the CDR3 is TGTGCCAGTAGCCAACCTTTCCTGAGCGGGCGTTACACCGGGGAGCTGTTTTTT. Full variable domain (remainder filled in from reference TRBV14 and TRBJ2-2): EAGVTQFPSHSVIEKGQTVTLRCDPISGHDNLYWYRRVMGKEIKFLLHFVKESKQDESGMPNNRFLAERTGGTYSTLKVQPAELEDSGVYFCASSQPFLSGRYTGELFFGEGSRLTVL.

The V gene is TRBV19, the J gene TRBJ2-2; perhaps TRBD1 as D (5 bases). The V gene's germline CDR1 is LNHDA and CDR2 SQIVND (reference sequence). This CDR3 region has 15 residues. The V end was cut by 5 bases, the J end by 0 bases, with 10 bases between. CDR3: CASSEWGTNTGELFF. DNA of the CDR3: TGTGCCAGTAGTGAGTGGGGCACGAACACCGGGGAGCTGTTTTTT. Using reference TRBV19 and TRBJ2-2 for the parts outside the CDR3, the full variable domain is DGGITQSPKYLFRKEGQNVTLSCEQNLNHDAMYWYRQDPGQGLRLIYYSQIVNDFQKGDIAEGYSVSREKKESFPLTVTSAQKNPTAFYLCASSEWGTNTGELFFGEGSRLTVL.

V is TRBV27 and J is TRBJ1-1; D unclear. Trimming took 0 bases from V and 2 from J, leaving 10 bases between them. The CDR3 has 15 amino acids. Looked up from germline, CDR1 is MNHEY and CDR2 is SMNVEV (reference sequence). The CDR3 bases are TGTGCCAGCAGTTTATCGTACGGGGTTAACACTGAAGCTTTCTTT. It specifies CASSLSYGVNTEAFF.